In this sample, the clone carrying this TCR beta chain turned up a few times. Its antigen is not identified. The data are from a study of molecular identifiers for immune sequencing clone quantification. Input for naive CD8 libraries was about 19,000 to 1,100,000 sorted cells; the RNA fraction used was 10%, 30% or 50%. Germline V gene sequence: CDR1 GTSNPN, CDR2 SVGIG (reference sequence). The V end was cut by 0 bases, the J end by 3 bases, with 11 bases between. The CDR3 length is 14 residues. Listed TCR primers and previously described methods were used for bulk TCR libraries. TCRdb reprocessed the PCR reads with MiXCR, giving one entry per CDR3 protein. The data hold 250,000 to 350,000 distinct CDR3 sequences, with 20% to 25% observed a single time. General study points: In naive cells, clones above 20 RNA copies held under 1% of molecules, whereas in effector cells they held over 99%.

Sequencing was done on a sample of naive CD8+ T cells from blood, with Jurkat cell RNA spiked in. Subset specified: FACS-sorted CD8+CD4-CCR7+CD45RA+ naive T cells. The receptor was isolated from a human donor in good health. Some libraries in this study had Jurkat cell RNA spiked in. The chain couples TRBV30 to TRBJ1-1; D possibly corresponds to TRBD1 (5 bases). The CDR3 sequence is CAWSVMGGYTEAFF. The CDR3, as DNA: TGTGCCTGGAGTGTAATGGGGGGGTACACTGAAGCTTTCTTT.